Each of the 29 T cell receptor beta chains below was sequenced from the same sample in a study of T cell repertoires in cytomegalovirus infection. TCRdb re-called the reads through MiXCR, storing one row per CDR3 protein. The table includes about 900,000 distinct CDR3 sequences, 31% detected once. Their antigen targets remain unknown. Source: cultured CD8+ T cells from PBMCs, taken from culture after CMV antigen stimulation. The receptors shown here come from a human donor in good health (CMV status not recorded). Some clones in this sample may be carry-over from other donors' samples.

This clonotype was picked up many times. The genes are TRBV7-9 and TRBJ2-7; D remains unclear. This CDR3 has 13 residues. Per germline, CDR1 SEHNR and CDR2 FQNEAQ (reference sequence). V lost 7 bases to trimming and J lost 5 bases, with 15 bases between them. The CDR3 loop is CASTTRTDNEQYF. The DNA for the CDR3 is TGTGCCAGCACCACACGGACGGATAACGAGCAGTACTTC. Based on the CDR3 plus reference TRBV7-9 and TRBJ2-7, the full variable domain is DTGVSQNPRHKITKRGQNVTFRCDPISEHNRLYWYRQTLGQGPEFLTYFQNEAQLEKSRLLSDRFSAERPKGSFSTLEIQRTEQGDSAMYLCASTTRTDNEQYFGPGTRLTVT.

Ten or more counts support this clonotype. This sequence joins TRBV7-6 and TRBJ2-3; tentatively, D is TRBD2 (6 bases). This CDR3 is built from 14 residues. The V end lost 2 bases, the J end lost 4 bases, and 10 bases lay between the germline ends. CDR1 is SGHVS, CDR2 FNYEAQ, per germline. CDR3 sequence reads: CASSLRLGADTQYF. The DNA for the CDR3 is TGTGCCAGCAGCTTAAGACTAGGTGCAGATACGCAGTATTTT.

Comment on this clonotype: A much bigger clone sits one base away, suggesting this may be a read error. V gene TRBV12-5 combines with J gene TRBJ1-2; 8 nucleotides match TRBD1. CDR1 LGHNT and CDR2 FRNRAP come from the germline V gene. This CDR3 has 17 residues. CDR3 coding DNA: TGTGCTAGTGGTCCAACGCCCCGGGACAGGTGGGACTATGGCTGCACCTTC. The encoded protein is CASGPTPRDRWDYGCTF.

The rearrangement links TRBV7-9 to TRBJ2-7; 7 nucleotides agree with TRBD1. Trimming cost V 0 bases and J 12 bases; bases outside gene matches: 5. This CDR3 region has 12 residues. The germline CDR1 and CDR2 sequences are SEHNR and FQNEAQ (reference sequence). For the CDR3, the DNA is TGTGCCAGCAGCTTAGCAGGGGACAGAGTGTACGTC. Protein product: CASSLAGDRVYV.

Only a few counts were recorded for this clonotype. CDR3 nucleotides: TGTGCCAGCTCACAGGGGGCGCCGGGTGAAAAACTGTTTTTT. Its translation: CASSQGAPGEKLFF. V gene TRBV18 combines with J gene TRBJ1-4; 7 nucleotides align to TRBD1. The CDR3 runs to 14 residues. With V trimmed by 4 bases and J by 7 bases, 6 bases remained unmatched. Germline V gives CDR1 KGHSH, CDR2 LQKENI. Full variable domain (outside the CDR3, taken from reference TRBV18 and TRBJ1-4): NAGVMQNPRHLVRRRGQEARLRCSPMKGHSHVYWYRQLPEEGLKFMVYLQKENIIDESGMPKERFSAEFPKEGPSILRIQQVVRGDSAAYFCASSQGAPGEKLFFGSGTQLSVL.

This clonotype was counted at least ten times. The chain is built from TRBV7-8 and TRBJ2-1; D not certain. Germline values: CDR1 SGHVS, CDR2 FQNEAQ. V shed 3 bases and J shed 6 bases, with 6 bases lying between them. The CDR3 length is 12 residues. Written as DNA, the CDR3 is TGTGCCAGCAGCTTCCCGGCCAATGAGCAGTTCTTC. This gives the protein CASSFPANEQFF.

The rearrangement joins TRBV4-3 to TRBJ2-1, with 9 bases lining up with TRBD1. Trimming took 4 bases from V and 7 from J; bases not matched to a gene: 11. Per germline, CDR1 LGHNA and CDR2 YSLEER. The CDR3 loop spans 16 amino acids. The CDR3 sequence: CASSRRRDREGNEQFF. CDR3 in DNA: TGCGCCAGCAGCCGAAGACGGGACAGGGAAGGAAATGAGCAGTTCTTC.

This sequence joins TRBV2 and TRBJ2-4, with D unresolved. Trimming shortened V by 8 bases and J by 7 bases, and 12 bases separated the two germline ends. The CDR3 extends over 12 amino acids. In germline, CDR1 is SNHLY, CDR2 FYNNEI. CDR3 coding DNA: TGTGCCAGCCAGTTGTATCTGAACATTCAGTACTTC. It codes for CASQLYLNIQYF.

This clonotype was picked up a small number of times. The chain has TRBV27 and TRBJ1-5; maybe TRBD1 (6 bases). Germline assignment: CDR1 MNHEY and CDR2 SMNVEV (reference sequence). The length of the CDR3 is 12 residues. Trimming removed 5 bases at V and 8 bases at J, with 10 bases between. In DNA, the CDR3 is TGTGCCAGCAGTAGAGGGGGGGAGCCCCAGCATTTT. This encodes CASSRGGEPQHF.

This clonotype showed up just a few times. The CDR3: CAIGRAGDTEAFF. The CDR3 DNA reads TGTGCCATCGGGAGAGCAGGGGACACTGAAGCTTTCTTT. The chain joins TRBV10-3 to TRBJ1-1, with TRBD1 as a possible D gene (6 bases). Germline V gene data show CDR1 as ENHRY and CDR2 as SYGVKD. CDR3 length: 13 residues. Trimming pared 8 bases from V and 3 bases from J, leaving 13 bases between.

Concerning this clonotype itself: A single base separates this from a much larger clone, so it may be a read error. The rearrangement joins TRBV27 to TRBJ2-5, with 8 bases identical to TRBD2. The CDR3 contains 13 residues. With V trimmed by 10 bases and J by 0 bases, 4 bases remained unmatched. The germline gives CDR1 MNHEY, CDR2 SMNVEV (reference sequence). The CDR3 DNA follows: TGTGCCACCGCGGGGGGCCACCAAGAGACCCAGTACTTC. Translation: CATAGGHQETQYF.

This clonotype was found once. Sequence at one end of the junction differs from germline and may be a read error. This chain links TRBV12-3 or TRBV12-4 with TRBJ2-7; no firm D call. The CDR3 runs 12 residues. The CDR3 sequence is CAGSQGRYEQYF. In DNA, the CDR3 is TGTGCCGGCAGTCAAGGCCGATACGAGCAGTACTTC.

This chain links TRBV5-1 with TRBJ1-1, with 8 nucleotides matching TRBD1. Germline-derived CDR1 and CDR2 are SGHRS and YFSETQ. The CDR3 has 15 residues. V was pared by 0 bases and J by 6 bases, with 7 bases of the junction left unmatched. Here the CDR3 DNA reads TGCGCCAGCAGCTTGGCAGGGGGCGGAATCGCTGAAGCTTTCTTT. This sequence encodes CASSLAGGGIAEAFF.

This chain uses TRBV19 with TRBJ2-1, with 9 nucleotides matching TRBD1. The germline V gene encodes CDR1 LNHDA and CDR2 SQIVND (reference sequence). V shed 3 bases and J 0 bases; nucleotides not matched to a gene: 3. The CDR3 runs to 16 residues. CDR3 in DNA: TGTGCCAGTAGTATCACAGGGGGCGGCTCCTACAATGAGCAGTTCTTC. Translation gives CASSITGGGSYNEQFF.

In its sample, this clonotype was seen a few times. The CDR3 here is CASRGIGTGLEETQYF. As DNA, the CDR3 is TGTGCCAGCAGGGGCATCGGGACAGGGCTTGAAGAGACCCAGTACTTC. The chain has TRBV6-1 and TRBJ2-5; 9 nucleotides align to TRBD1. Looked up from germline, CDR1 is MNHNS and CDR2 is SASEGT. After removal of 6 bases from V and 3 bases from J, the junction contained 11 bases not matched to a gene. This CDR3 comprises 16 residues.

This clonotype was counted a few times. V gene TRBV12-3 or TRBV12-4 combines with J gene TRBJ2-7, with D hard to call. The CDR3 is made up of 14 amino acids. Deletions cut 5 bases from V and 6 bases from J, with 17 bases between. The CDR3: CASSISGLDAEQYF. The CDR3 bases are TGTGCCAGCAGTATCTCCGGGCTAGACGCCGAGCAGTACTTC.

DNA of the CDR3: TGTGCCAGCGACGAGGGCGATGAGCAGTTCTTC. Translated: CASDEGDEQFF. This chain connects TRBV6-6 to TRBJ2-1; tentatively, D is TRBD2 (5 bases). CDR3 length equals 11 residues. Trimming stripped 8 bases from V and 8 bases from J, with 10 bases between. Per the germline V gene, CDR1 is MNHNY and CDR2 is SVGAGI (reference sequence).

This clonotype was counted only a few times. J is TRBJ2-3 and V is TRBV27; unclear D gene. The V gene lost 0 bases and the J gene lost 0 bases, with 10 bases spanning the gap. The CDR3 is made up of 16 amino acids. Looked up from germline, CDR1 is MNHEY and CDR2 is SMNVEV (reference sequence). DNA for the CDR3: TGTGCCAGCAGTTTATCGGATAACCCTAGCACAGATACGCAGTATTTT. Its translation is CASSLSDNPSTDTQYF.

Worth noting for this clonotype: A much larger clone lies a single base off, so this may be a read error. The genes are TRBV5-8 and TRBJ1-5; D not resolved. The CDR3 length is 10 residues. Germline V gives CDR1 SGHTS, CDR2 YDEGEE. Trimming took 2 bases from V and 9 from J, leaving 3 bases between them. The CDR3 coding sequence is TGTGCCAGCAGCTTCCGGCCCCAGCATTTT. It codes for CASSFRPQHF.

The V and J genes are TRBV5-1 and TRBJ2-2; perhaps TRBD1 as D (6 bases). Germline CDR1 and CDR2: SGHRS and YFSETQ. V dropped 4 bases and J dropped 6 bases, with 16 bases sitting between them. This CDR3 spans 15 amino acids. CDR3 residues: CASSRRQDNAGELFF. The CDR3 nucleotides read TGCGCCAGCAGCAGGCGACAGGACAACGCCGGGGAGCTGTTTTTT.

The rearrangement uses TRBV12-3 or TRBV12-4 and TRBJ2-5; TRBD2 matches 8 bases. The CDR3 has 13 amino acids. With 7 bases clipped from V and 2 bases from J, the junction kept 3 bases outside the gene matches. CDR3 in amino acids: CASITSGQETQYF. The CDR3 DNA reads TGTGCCAGCATTACTAGCGGTCAAGAGACCCAGTACTTC.

This sequence joins TRBV2 and TRBJ1-5; D not certain. The CDR3 extends over 17 amino acids. Germline CDR1 SNHLY, CDR2 FYNNEI. The V and J ends lost 1 base and 3 bases respectively, with 16 bases between them. This CDR3 is CASSEEPEGGNNQPQHF. CDR3 bases: TGTGCCAGCAGTGAAGAACCGGAAGGAGGGAACAATCAGCCCCAGCATTTT.

This CDR3 is CASSEGRVGSYEQYV. The CDR3 DNA follows: TGTGCCAGCAGTGAAGGCAGGGTAGGGTCCTACGAGCAGTACGTC. V usage is TRBV2 and J usage is TRBJ2-7, with D perhaps matching TRBD1 (5 bases). Germline V gene data show CDR1 as SNHLY and CDR2 as FYNNEI. V shed 1 base and J shed 1 base, with 11 bases lying between them. The CDR3 is made up of 15 amino acids.

V and J are TRBV2 and TRBJ1-1; TRBD1 aligns across 7 bases. CDR1 and CDR2 from the germline V gene are SNHLY and FYNNEI. V lost 7 bases and J lost 10; bases outside the gene matches: 18. The CDR3 has 15 residues. The CDR3 DNA sequence: TGTGCCAGCACCCGAGTTCGGGACAGATTGAGGGGAGCTTTCTTT. Protein sequence: CASTRVRDRLRGAFF.

About this clonotype itself: Compared with germline, one end of the junction differs, possibly owing to a read error. The chain joins TRBV7-6 to TRBJ2-7; D remains ambiguous. The germline V gene has CDR1 SGHVS and CDR2 FNYEAQ. CDR3 length: 15 amino acids. The CDR3 is CASSLDPGVSYERYF. The CDR3 region has the DNA TGTGCTAGCAGCTTAGATCCCGGTGTCTCCTACGAGCGGTACTTC.

To note about this clonotype: A single base separates this from a much larger clone, so it may be a read error. The genes are TRBV12-3 or TRBV12-4 and TRBJ2-3, with D unresolved. CDR3 size: 12 residues. Trimming removed 6 bases from V and 7 bases from J, with 11 bases in between. The CDR3 region is CASSLTQNTQYF. The DNA for the CDR3 is TGTGCCAGCAGCCTGACCCAAAATACGCAGTATTTT.

The sample holds a few counts of this clonotype. This rearrangement joins TRBV4-1 to TRBJ2-7; 10 bases align to TRBD2. CDR1 and CDR2 from the germline V gene are MGHRA and YSYEKL. The length of the CDR3 is 15 residues. V gave up 5 bases and J gave up 1 base; unmatched junction bases: 5. The CDR3 DNA reads as TGCGCCAGCAGCTTAACTAGCGGGGAGTCCTACGAGCAGTACTTC. Amino acids: CASSLTSGESYEQYF.

There are many counts of this clonotype. The chain combines TRBV12-3 or TRBV12-4 with TRBJ1-1; the D gene is possibly TRBD1 (6 bases). The CDR3 is made up of 11 amino acids. V lost 8 bases, J lost 9 bases, and 13 bases lay in between. The CDR3 protein is CASGWTEKAFF. The CDR3 DNA reads as TGTGCCAGCGGTTGGACAGAAAAAGCTTTCTTT.

The rearrangement joins TRBV7-9 to TRBJ1-4, with D possibly being TRBD1 (5 bases). The CDR3 sequence is 15 residues long. V lost 1 base and J 8 bases, leaving 14 bases between the germline ends. The germline V gene has CDR1 SEHNR and CDR2 FQNEAQ (reference sequence). The CDR3 nucleotides are TGTGCCAGCAGCTTAGAAGAGGGGCTTGGGGAAAAACTGTTTTTT. Protein sequence: CASSLEEGLGEKLFF.